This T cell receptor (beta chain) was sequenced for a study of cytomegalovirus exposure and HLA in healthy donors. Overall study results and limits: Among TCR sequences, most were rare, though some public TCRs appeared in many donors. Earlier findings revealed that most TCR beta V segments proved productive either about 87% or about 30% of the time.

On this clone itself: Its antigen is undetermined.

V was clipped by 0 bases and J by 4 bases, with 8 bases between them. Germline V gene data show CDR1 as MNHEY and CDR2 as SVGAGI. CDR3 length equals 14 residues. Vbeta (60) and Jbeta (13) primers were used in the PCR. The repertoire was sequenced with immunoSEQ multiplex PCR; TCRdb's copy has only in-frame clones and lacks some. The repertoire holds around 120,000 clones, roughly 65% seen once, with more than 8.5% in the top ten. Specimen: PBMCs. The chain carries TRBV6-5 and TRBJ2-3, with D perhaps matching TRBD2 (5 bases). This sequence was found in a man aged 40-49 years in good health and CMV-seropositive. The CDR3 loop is CASSYSRAADTQYF. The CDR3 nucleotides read TGTGCCAGCAGTTACTCGAGGGCGGCAGATACGCAGTATTTT.